This T cell receptor (beta chain) was found in a study of T cells after yellow fever vaccination. Findings and caveats of the study: Abundant clonotypes from the bulk population could get into FACS-sorted repertoires as contaminants.

A single record per CDR3 protein comes from TCRdb applying MiXCR to the 5' RACE reads. Of some 560,000 distinct CDR3 sequences detected, about 15% appear once; the ten largest clones hold 15% to 20%. A note on this clonotype: Antigen: not known.

The V end was cut by 3 bases, the J end by 10 bases, with 16 bases between. Germline V lookup: CDR1 DFQATT, CDR2 SNEGSKA (reference sequence). This CDR3 region has 13 residues. This receptor was taken from a man between 18 and 29 years old who received the YFV17D yellow fever vaccine. Source: PBMCs, taken roughly 5 days after the first yellow fever vaccination. The chain recombines TRBV20-1 with TRBJ2-1; no reliable D call. Here the CDR3 DNA reads TGCAGTGCTAGTATTAGTAGTCCCCTGGAGCAGTTCTTC. Its translation is CSASISSPLEQFF.